A single sample gave rise to the 2 T cell receptor beta chains below, sequenced in a study of tumor-infiltrating lymphocytes in primary liver carcinoma. Starting from around 510 ng of total RNA, TCR beta cDNA was produced with a primer in the constant region. Libraries covering TCR beta were generated through three nested multiplex PCR rounds (using a slightly modified ARM-PCR). Forward primers for TRBV1-TRBV30 and a C-beta reverse primer served the first two PCR rounds, at 10 cycles each. TCRdb reprocessed the multiplex PCR reads via MiXCR and lists one record per CDR3 protein. The repertoire holds about 200,000 distinct CDR3 sequences, around 60% seen once, with under 7.5% in the top ten. The researchers obtained blood RNA from unsorted whole blood and also extracted germline DNA. The sample taken for sequencing was peripheral blood. These receptors all stem from a woman between 55 and 75 years old with primary liver carcinoma and hepatitis B virus infection.

This clonotype was seen at least ten times. The chain couples TRBV11-2 to TRBJ2-3; D call uncertain. Germline V gene sequence: CDR1 SGHAT, CDR2 FQNNGV. This CDR3 comprises 15 residues. The V end lost 6 bases, the J end lost 0 bases, and 13 bases lay between the germline ends. Written as DNA, the CDR3 is TGTGCCAGCAGTCCGTCCGTGCGGAGCACAGATACGCAGTATTTT. Amino acid sequence: CASSPSVRSTDTQYF.

The chain combines TRBV6-6 with TRBJ1-2; D is uncertain. Trimming took 8 bases from V and 8 from J, leaving 15 bases between them. From germline, CDR1 is MNHNY and CDR2 SVGAGI (reference sequence). This CDR3 is built from 12 residues. The CDR3 DNA reads TGTGCCAGCTCTCGACATGGCGGGGGCTACACCTTC. Encoded protein: CASSRHGGGYTF.